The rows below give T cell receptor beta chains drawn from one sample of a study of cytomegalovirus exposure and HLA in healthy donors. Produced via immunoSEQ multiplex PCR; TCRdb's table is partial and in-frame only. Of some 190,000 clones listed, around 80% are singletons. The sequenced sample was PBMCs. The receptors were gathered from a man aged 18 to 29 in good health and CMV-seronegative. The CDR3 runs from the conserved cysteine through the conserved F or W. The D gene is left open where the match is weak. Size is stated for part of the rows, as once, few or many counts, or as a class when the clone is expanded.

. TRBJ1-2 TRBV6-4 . TGTGCCAGCAGTCAAACAGGGATTTCTGGCTACACCTTC CASSQTGISGYTF
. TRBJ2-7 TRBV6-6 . TGTGCCAGCAGTTTTGATAGCGGAACCTACGAGCAGTACTTC CASSFDSGTYEQYF
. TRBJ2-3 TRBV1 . TGCACCAGCAGCCCTCGCATAGCTGGGACAGATACGCAGTATTTT CTSSPRIAGTDTQYF
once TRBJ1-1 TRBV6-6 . TGTGCCAGCAGTTATGACCGGGGGGCCACTGAAGCTTTCTTT CASSYDRGATEAFF
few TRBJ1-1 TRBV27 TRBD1 TGTGCCAGCAGCCAAGGGACAGGGGGCCTGTCTTTCTTT CASSQGTGGLSFF
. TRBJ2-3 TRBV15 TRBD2 TGTGCCACCAGCCCGGGGGGGCGCGCCACAGATACGCAGTATTTT CATSPGGRATDTQYF
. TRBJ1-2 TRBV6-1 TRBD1 TGTGCCAGCAGTTTAGGACAGGGGAGGGACTATGGCTACACCTTC CASSLGQGRDYGYTF
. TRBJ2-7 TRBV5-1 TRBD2 TGCGCCAGCAGCGCGGGACTAGCGGGGGGGGTCTCCTACGAGCAGTACTTC CASSAGLAGGVSYEQYF
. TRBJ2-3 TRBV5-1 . TGCGCCAGCAGGTTAGCGGCTAGCACAGATACGCAGTATTTT CASRLAASTDTQYF
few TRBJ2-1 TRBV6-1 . TGTGCCAGCAGTGAGGCTTACAATGAGCAGTTCTTC CASSEAYNEQFF
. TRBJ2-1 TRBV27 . TGTGCCAGCAGTTGGACCCTTCAGGGTGAGCAGTTCTTC CASSWTLQGEQFF
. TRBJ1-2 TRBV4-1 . TGCGCCAGCAGCCAAACGGAGGGTAACTATGGCTACACCTTC CASSQTEGNYGYTF
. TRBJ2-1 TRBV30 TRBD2 TGTGCCTGGAGTGTTAGGACTAGCGGGAGGGGTGAGCAGTTCTTC CAWSVRTSGRGEQFF
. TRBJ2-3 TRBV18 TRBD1 TGTGCCAGCTCACCGGGACAGGTAGGAGATACGCAGTATTTT CASSPGQVGDTQYF
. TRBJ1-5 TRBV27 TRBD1 TGTGCCAGCAGTTCGCCCTCCCGGGACAGGGGCAATCAGCCCCAGCATTTT CASSSPSRDRGNQPQHF
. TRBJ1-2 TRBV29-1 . TGCAGCGTCGGGATTGGAGTCTATGGCTACACCTTC CSVGIGVYGYTF